Reported below is one T cell receptor beta chain. Antigen unknown. This CDR3 contains 16 residues. Trimming stripped 1 base from V and 6 bases from J, with 18 bases between. The germline gives CDR1 SGHTA, CDR2 FQGTGA. The record originates from a study of T-cell memory formation after mild COVID-19. Overall study findings and caveats: The study found balanced CD4/CD8 in clones contracting day 15 to 85 and a CD4+ lean in later expanders.

Via MiXCR, TCRdb re-called the 5' RACE reads, giving one row per CDR3 protein. The sample has approximately 560,000 distinct CDR3 sequences, 17% seen once. This TCR came from an adult woman who had mild COVID-19 (a few samples of this study predate the infection). Cell type and time point are not known. The chain is built from TRBV7-3 and TRBJ1-1, with D tentatively TRBD1 (5 bases). Input material: PBMCs or a T cell subset sorted from them (not recorded which). The CDR3 DNA reads TGTGCCAGCAGCTTAAAGGGGCCGGGGGTTAACGCTGAAGCTTTCTTT. It yields the protein CASSLKGPGVNAEAFF.